Detailed here is one T cell receptor beta chain. Its binding antigen is unknown. Per-base qualities were not stored, and no clone one base away is much larger. Amplification of TCR beta CDR3 regions was carried out from RNA transcripts. A first-round RT-PCR of the TCR CDR3 used the HTBI primer set with the Qiagen OneStep RT-PCR kit. The libraries were constructed in a second round of multiplex PCR and then size-selected and purified. The libraries were sequenced on an Illumina HiSeq2000 using paired-end 100 bp reads. Regarding the original processing steps: SOAPnuke was used to process the raw data, with reads discarded if the reads contained adapters or uncalled bases, had a mean Phred below 15, or lacked an exact constant-primer or identifier match. High-quality paired reads were merged with COPE v1.2.5, and unique nucleotide sequences were defined as clonotypes. MiTCR v1.1 was used to align the clonotypes against IMGT TRBV, TRBD and TRBJ reference segments. Only V-J combinations with frequency above 0.0001, covering 98% to 99.2% of repertoires, were analysed. A TCS score was defined as the ratio of F50 (clonal expansion) to E x V (chaos), with BLOSUM62-based TCRdist applied between CDR3 peptides within each V-J. Welch's t-statistics and random forest reduced 500 to 650 V-J features to 10 to 15, which were used in a naive Bayes classifier (R e1071). Using fastp at Q25 and MiXCR, TCRdb reprocessed the public reads and kept productive beta chains. Each CDR3 protein appears once, grouped with its most common genes and DNA. The V and J calls follow TCRdb's processing rather than the paper's. The sample table lists under 400,000 distinct CDR3 sequences, around 25% of them with a count of one. The ten largest clonotypes hold more than 60% of the sample.

Spanning cysteine to phenylalanine, the CDR3 consists of 15 amino acids. Kept here is only the CDR3 DNA, which spans 45 bases and is read in frame from base 1. As encoded in the germline V gene, CDR1 is SGHTA while CDR2 is FQGTGA. V gives up 2 bases and J gives up 4 bases, and the segment between their germline ends measures 11 bases. This entry comes from a study of T cells in Graves' hyperthyroidism and ophthalmopathy (dated by TCRdb to about 2019). With respect to the entire study: Peripheral blood samples were taken at initial diagnosis, before any treatment was given. To identify distinguishing TCR V-J signatures, a discovery cohort of around 100 patients was used, comprising under 45 with Graves' ophthalmopathy and 57 with stable Graves' hyperthyroidism. An independent validation cohort of around 19 hyperthyroidism patients and about 16 patients who later progressed to ophthalmopathy tested prospective prediction of ophthalmopathy. The roughly 94 discovery patients were randomly divided into training and test sets at a 7:3 ratio. Thyroid tissue and blood T-cell repertoires from about six Graves' hyperthyroidism patients were also compared in the study. After sampling, hyperthyroidism patients received methimazole starting at 30 mg daily, and ophthalmopathy patients received high-dose intravenous methylprednisolone. The paper reports TCR Vbeta CDR3 sequencing of over 130 peripheral blood samples: 40 to 45 ophthalmopathy, some 80 hyperthyroidism and approximately 17 progressor patients.

Broad study findings and their caveats: A model built on a 13 V-J signature distinguished ophthalmopathy from stable hyperthyroidism, reaching over 85% sensitivity and approximately 83% specificity in cross-validation and 80%/75% in testing. Most expanded thyroid clonotypes (frequency above 0.001) were also found in blood, which suggests that blood repertoires may mirror thyroid immune responses. In validation, the model predicted progression to ophthalmopathy a median of roughly six months before onset, with approximately 71% sensitivity and around 76% specificity. No statistical method was used to fix the sample size in advance, and group allocation was not hidden from the investigators.

Stable Graves' hyperthyroidism was defined as the absence of progression to ophthalmopathy over 18 months of follow-up. The hyperthyroidism patients were between 18 and 65 years old and newly diagnosed, with a disease duration of less than 2 months. Patients with uncontrolled infections, other autoimmune diseases, pregnancy or lactation were excluded. Diagnoses relied on clinical symptoms, serum thyroxine and TRAb, thyroid ultrasound and orbital computed tomography. PBMCs were isolated from about 9 ml of fresh peripheral blood by Ficoll-Paque density gradient centrifugation. Total RNA was extracted using Trizol reagent, and RNA quality was assessed on an Agilent 2100 Bioanalyzer.

The sequenced sample was blood. The chain uses TRBV7-3 and TRBJ1-4, and TRBD1 may be the D gene, going by 6 matching bases. The clonotype originates from a man aged 50 to 60 with Graves' hyperthyroidism. This receptor carries the CDR3 CASSLGGTLNEKLFF. The DNA reads TGTGCCAGCAGCTTAGGTGGGACACTTAATGAAAAACTGTTTTTT.